Listed here are 3 T cell receptor beta chains from one sample, sequenced in a study of post-analysis software for immune sequencing data. Study results and limitations: In patients, TRBV5-6, TRBV5-1 and TRBV20-1 belonged to four or five TRBV segments found more frequently than in controls.

Tagging with unique molecular identifiers was a feature of the TCR beta cDNA libraries. In TCRdb, the PCR reads were re-called with MiXCR into one record per CDR3 protein. The sample contains approximately 570,000 distinct CDR3 sequences, roughly 45% of which appear only once. Their cognate antigens are unknown. Sequenced input: blood. The receptors were gathered from a girl aged 10 to 17 with multiple sclerosis.

This clonotype has a single count. The chain employs TRBV12-3 or TRBV12-4 and TRBJ1-2, with TRBD1 as a possible D gene (5 bases). The V gene lost 7 bases and the J gene lost 6 bases, with 12 bases spanning the gap. The CDR3 extends over 12 amino acids. CDR3 in amino acids: CASTRGSDGYTF. The CDR3 DNA reads TGTGCCAGCACTCGGGGGTCCGATGGCTACACCTTC.

Turning to this clonotype: At one boundary the junction diverges from the germline segment, which might be a read error. The genes are TRBV15 and TRBJ1-2; no clear D. The CDR3 spans 15 residues. Germline V CDR1 and CDR2: LNHNV, YYDKDF (reference sequence). The DNA of the CDR3 is TGTGCTACCAGCAGAGATCAAGCGATTCCTTATGGCTACACCTTC. Amino acid sequence: CATSRDQAIPYGYTF.

This clonotype occurred once. The chain links TRBV12-3 or TRBV12-4 to TRBJ1-1; D is uncertain. Trimming cost V 6 bases and J 4 bases, with 9 bases left between them. CDR3 size: 12 residues. The CDR3 protein is CASSQVGTEAFF. CDR3 nucleotides: TGTGCCAGCAGCCAGGTGGGCACTGAAGCTTTCTTT.